Listed below are T cell receptor beta chains from one sample, sequenced in a study of Graves' ophthalmopathy and Graves' hyperthyroidism. TCRdb reprocessed the multiplex PCR reads via MiXCR and lists one record per CDR3 protein. The data contain hundreds of thousands of distinct CDR3 sequences, roughly two fifths of them singletons. Input material: peripheral blood. The receptors come from an adult man with Graves' ophthalmopathy. Each CDR3 is given with its conserved first and last residue. D genes are given only for firm matches. Clone size is stated in some rows and not others, as once, few, many or a class when expanded.

d_gene | j_gene | abundance | v_gene | CDR3nt | CDR3aa
NA | TRBJ2-6 | NA | TRBV10-3 | TGTGCCATCCCGGACGGCCACTCTGGGGCCAACGTCCTGACTTTC | CAIPDGHSGANVLTF
TRBD2 | TRBJ2-5 | once | TRBV2 | TGTGCCAGCAGTGAAGGATTTGCGGGGGAGCCCCAGTACTTC | CASSEGFAGEPQYF
NA | TRBJ1-5 | many | TRBV12-3/TRBV12-4 | TGTGCCAGCAGTTTATACGGCGATAGCAATCAGCCCCAGCATTTT | CASSLYGDSNQPQHF
NA | TRBJ2-7 | many | TRBV10-2 | TGCGCCAGCAGTGAGTCAAGAAGCAGTTCCTACGAGCAGTACTTC | CASSESRSSSYEQYF
NA | TRBJ1-2 | NA | TRBV7-3 | TGTGCCAGCAGTCACAACCTGGCCCAAAACTATGGCTACACCTTC | CASSHNLAQNYGYTF
NA | TRBJ1-2 | many | TRBV7-2 | TGTGCCAGCAGCCCAGCGGATTCCCTAAACTATGGCTACACCTTC | CASSPADSLNYGYTF
NA | TRBJ2-2 | many | TRBV29-1 | TGCAGCGTCAGGGGGGACACCGGGGAGCTGTTTTTT | CSVRGDTGELFF
TRBD1 | TRBJ2-7 | NA | TRBV7-3 | TGCGCCAGCAGCTTGAGGGGACAGGGGGCTTACGGGCAGTACTTC | CASSLRGQGAYGQYF
NA | TRBJ2-2 | NA | TRBV7-9 | TGTGCCGGCAGCTTAGGCAGGACCGGGGAGCTGTTTTTT | CAGSLGRTGELFF
NA | TRBJ2-7 | many | TRBV5-1 | TGCGCCAGCAGACCAGTGCCGTCGATTTACGAGCAGTACTTC | CASRPVPSIYEQYF
NA | TRBJ1-3 | NA | TRBV2 | TGTGCCAGCAGGGGTTCGGGGCCCGCCTATGGCTACACCATATATTTT | CASRGSGPAYGYTIYF
TRBD1 | TRBJ2-5 | NA | TRBV15 | TGTGCCACCAGCAGTTTCAGACAGGGGGTGAGGGAGACCCAGTACTTC | CATSSFRQGVRETQYF
NA | TRBJ2-6 | NA | TRBV29-1 | TGCAGCGTAGCGGGTCTCGGGGCCAACGTCCTGACTTTC | CSVAGLGANVLTF
TRBD1 | TRBJ1-5 | NA | TRBV29-1 | TGCAGCGTGGCAACAGGGGCCCAGCCCCAGCATTTT | CSVATGAQPQHF
NA | TRBJ1-5 | NA | TRBV15 | TGTGCCACCAGCAGGGGACGGGCTGATCAGCCCCAGCATTTT | CATSRGRADQPQHF
NA | TRBJ1-1 | many | TRBV2 | TGTGCCAGCAGTGAATCCGTTGGCAGGGAAGCTTTCTTT | CASSESVGREAFF
TRBD1 | TRBJ1-2 | many | TRBV9 | TGTGCCAGCAGCGTAGCTCCAACCGTTGGGACAGGGATCGGCTACACCTTC | CASSVAPTVGTGIGYTF
NA | TRBJ1-2 | NA | TRBV25-1 | TGTGCCAGCACCCCGGGACTGAGGCTCGGCTACACCTTC | CASTPGLRLGYTF
NA | TRBJ1-4 | NA | TRBV14 | TGTGCCAGCAGTGCCGGGGGGCTGGGTCTGTTTTTT | CASSAGGLGLFF
NA | TRBJ1-5 | NA | TRBV7-2 | TGTGCCACCAGTTTAGCGGGAGGATCCTACGAGCAGCCCCAGCATTTT | CATSLAGGSYEQPQHF
TRBD1 | TRBJ1-2 | NA | TRBV2 | TGTGCCCCCATTCGACAGGGCATCTATGGCTACACCTTC | CAPIRQGIYGYTF
NA | TRBJ1-2 | once | TRBV10-3 | TGTGCCATCAGCGACACGGGGTCTGGGGGCTACACCTTC | CAISDTGSGGYTF
NA | TRBJ2-6 | NA | TRBV29-1 | TGCAGCGTTCTATCACTAGCGGCCAACGTCCTGACTTTC | CSVLSLAANVLTF
TRBD2 | TRBJ2-7 | NA | TRBV10-3 | TGTGCCAGCAGTAAGCTAGCGGGGCCCTACGAGCAGTACTTC | CASSKLAGPYEQYF
NA | TRBJ2-7 | few | TRBV20-1 | TGCAGTGCTAGAGTTGGGGGCGCCGAGCAGTACTTC | CSARVGGAEQYF
TRBD1 | TRBJ1-1 | many | TRBV29-1 | TGCAGCGTTGAAGGTACAGGGGGCACTGAAGCTTTCTTT | CSVEGTGGTEAFF
NA | TRBJ2-7 | NA | TRBV20-1 | TGCAGTGCTAGAGATCTTAGCGCAAACTCCTACGAGCAGTACTTC | CSARDLSANSYEQYF
TRBD1 | TRBJ1-1 | many | TRBV9 | TGTGCCAGCAGCGTAGAGAAGACAGGGCCAGGTTCCACTGAAGCTTTCTTT | CASSVEKTGPGSTEAFF
NA | TRBJ1-2 | many | TRBV3-1 | TGTGCCAGCAGCCAAGCTCTGGAGGCTTATGGCTACACCTTC | CASSQALEAYGYTF
TRBD1 | TRBJ2-7 | NA | TRBV9 | TGCGCCAGCAGCGTGGGACAGGGGTCTGCTAGCTCCTACGAGCAGTACTTC | CASSVGQGSASSYEQYF
TRBD2 | TRBJ2-7 | many | TRBV19 | TGTGCCAGTAGTACGAGTCTAGCGGCGGGCTACGAGCAGTACTTC | CASSTSLAAGYEQYF
TRBD1 | TRBJ1-1 | many | TRBV12-3/TRBV12-4 | TGTGCCAGCAGATCCGGGACAGGGGAGATAGGTCTCTTT | CASRSGTGEIGLF
NA | TRBJ1-1 | many | TRBV24-1 | TGTGCCACCGGGAGGGGCGCTGAAGCTTTCTTT | CATGRGAEAFF
NA | TRBJ2-5 | NA | TRBV5-1 | TGCGCCAGCAGCTTTCAAGGGACCCAGTACTTC | CASSFQGTQYF
NA | TRBJ2-7 | NA | TRBV29-1 | TGCAGCGTTGAAGCGGCCAGGGCAGGGGAGCAGTACTTC | CSVEAARAGEQYF
NA | TRBJ1-3 | NA | TRBV20-1 | TGCAGTGCTAGAGTCGGGGGTGCCGGAAACACCATATATTTT | CSARVGGAGNTIYF
NA | TRBJ1-2 | many | TRBV20-1 | TGCAGTGCTAGTAGAACAGCACTATATGGCTACACCTTC | CSASRTALYGYTF
NA | TRBJ2-7 | many | TRBV2 | TGCGCCAGCAGCTTGGGGGCACCCTACGAGCAGTACTTC | CASSLGAPYEQYF
TRBD2 | TRBJ2-2 | few | TRBV7-9 | TGTGCCAGCAGCCCCGGGAGGGCGGAAAACACCGGGGAGCTGTTTTTT | CASSPGRAENTGELFF
NA | TRBJ1-4 | NA | TRBV2 | TGTGCCAGCAGTGAAGGGCGGGCGGCTACTGGAAAACTGTTTTTT | CASSEGRAATGKLFF
NA | TRBJ1-4 | NA | TRBV25-1 | TGTGCCAGCACCGAAGGGGGGCCGGATGAAAAACTGTTTTTT | CASTEGGPDEKLFF
TRBD1 | TRBJ2-5 | NA | TRBV10-3 | TGTGCCAGCTCATCCGGGACAGGGGGGTCGCGGGAGACCCAGTACTTC | CASSSGTGGSRETQYF
NA | TRBJ1-2 | few | TRBV12-3/TRBV12-4 | TGTGCCAGCAGTTTAGATAACCCCCTAGGAGTTTACACCTTC | CASSLDNPLGVYTF
NA | TRBJ1-5 | NA | TRBV5-4 | TGCGCCAGCAGCCAAGAGGCCAGGGGAGGGAATCAGCCCCAGCATTTT | CASSQEARGGNQPQHF
NA | TRBJ1-1 | NA | TRBV9 | TGTGCCAGCAGCCCAGCCTTAAAGAACACTGAAGCTTTCTTT | CASSPALKNTEAFF
NA | TRBJ2-5 | many | TRBV7-7 | TGTGCTAGCAGCTTGGGGGCAGGGGCCCCCGGGGAGACCCAGTACTTC | CASSLGAGAPGETQYF
TRBD1 | TRBJ1-5 | NA | TRBV10-3 | TGTGCCATCAGTGATGGGACAGGGAACAATCAGCCCCAGCATTTT | CAISDGTGNNQPQHF
NA | TRBJ2-7 | few | TRBV12-3/TRBV12-4 | TGTGCCAGCAGTGAAGGGGGGACAGAACATTACGAGCAGTACTTC | CASSEGGTEHYEQYF
NA | TRBJ1-3 | many | TRBV7-2 | TGTGCCAGCAGCTACGGATTAGACAGATCGGGCACCATATATTTT | CASSYGLDRSGTIYF
TRBD1 | TRBJ2-6 | NA | TRBV10-3 | TGTGCCATCAGTAGCTACAGGGGGCAAGACTCTGGGGCCAACGTCCTGACTTTC | CAISSYRGQDSGANVLTF
NA | TRBJ1-4 | NA | TRBV9 | TGTGCCAGCAGCCAAGAGAGCGAGACCTGGGGCGAATCTAATGAAAAACTGTTTTTT | CASSQESETWGESNEKLFF
NA | TRBJ2-5 | few | TRBV6-5 | TGTGCCAGCAAACCCAGCCTAGCGTACCAAGAGACCCAGTACTTC | CASKPSLAYQETQYF
TRBD2 | TRBJ2-7 | NA | TRBV11-3 | TGTGCCAGCACCCAAGGACTAGCGGGGCCCTACGAGCAGTACTTC | CASTQGLAGPYEQYF
NA | TRBJ2-5 | many | TRBV29-1 | TGCAGCTCAGGGGGGGGCTCACAAGAGACCCAGTACTTC | CSSGGGSQETQYF
TRBD2 | TRBJ2-5 | few | TRBV6-6 | TGTGCCAGCAGGCCCGGGACTAGTGGGGGGGGAACCTACCAAGAGACCCAGTACTTC | CASRPGTSGGGTYQETQYF
NA | TRBJ2-5 | few | TRBV11-2 | TGTGCCAGCAGCTTAGACAGGTCCTGGGGAGAGACCCAGTACTTC | CASSLDRSWGETQYF
NA | TRBJ2-7 | many | TRBV2 | TGTGCCAGCATCGAGGGATCCGCCCGCTACGAGCAGTACTTC | CASIEGSARYEQYF
NA | TRBJ2-5 | NA | TRBV20-1 | TGCAGTGCTAGCTCCAGGGGGACCCAGTACTTC | CSASSRGTQYF
TRBD1 | TRBJ1-1 | many | TRBV19 | TGTGCCAGTAGTCTCCTGGGACAGGGGAACACTGAAGCTTTCTTT | CASSLLGQGNTEAFF
NA | TRBJ1-1 | many | TRBV5-4 | TGTGCCAGCAGCTTTAGACAGCGTGAAGCTTTCTTT | CASSFRQREAFF